These 18 T cell receptor beta chains were sequenced from one sample in a study of OX40 agonist ivuxolimab in advanced cancers. Produced via immunoSEQ multiplex PCR; TCRdb's table is partial and in-frame only. The table includes about 75,000 clones, about nine tenths detected once. The sequencing here drew on CD4+ or CD8+ T cells sorted from blood, taken in a trial of the OX40 agonist ivuxolimab. These TCRs come from an adult with an advanced solid tumor such as melanoma, head and neck, liver or kidney cancer.

V gene TRBV19 combines with J gene TRBJ1-1, with TRBD1 as a possible D gene (6 bases). Trimming took 8 bases from V and 8 from J, leaving 15 bases between them. The CDR3 covers 12 residues. Germline CDR1 reads LNHDA; CDR2 reads SQIVND (reference sequence). The DNA for the CDR3 is TGTGCCAGTTGGAGGACAGAACTAGAAGCTTTCTTT. Protein product: CASWRTELEAFF.

This chain joins TRBV28 and TRBJ1-3; D is undetermined. The CDR3 is 16 amino acids. Trimming took 1 base from V and 0 from J, leaving 10 bases between them. Germline CDR1 and CDR2: MDHEN and SYDVKM. This chain's CDR3 is CASSLSSEASGNTIYF. The CDR3 DNA sequence: TGTGCCAGCAGTTTATCCTCGGAGGCCTCTGGAAACACCATATATTTT.

Only a few counts were recorded for this clone. The rearrangement uses TRBV9 and TRBJ2-5; 11 bases align to TRBD2. CDR3 length: 15 residues. The germline gives CDR1 SGDLS, CDR2 YYNGEE. J lost 4 bases, V lost 3 bases, and 5 bases had no gene match. In nucleotides, the CDR3 is TGTGCCAGCAGCGATACTAGCGGGGGCCCAGAGACCCAGTACTTC. It is translated as CASSDTSGGPETQYF.

The gene calls are TRBV5-1 and TRBJ2-5; 7 nucleotides align to TRBD1. This CDR3 spans 15 amino acids. Germline CDR1 reads SGHRS; CDR2 reads YFSETQ. V gave up 4 bases and J gave up 2 bases; unmatched junction bases: 8. The CDR3: CASSLGDSLQETQYF. The CDR3 DNA is TGCGCCAGCAGCCTGGGGGACAGCCTTCAAGAGACCCAGTACTTC.

The chain employs TRBV6-1 and TRBJ1-2, with D unclear. Germline loops: CDR1 MNHNS, CDR2 SASEGT. V lost 4 bases, J lost 4 bases, and 7 bases lay in between. CDR3 length: 12 residues. The CDR3 coding sequence is TGTGCCAGCAGTGTACATACCTATGGCTACACCTTC. Translation: CASSVHTYGYTF.

This clone appeared a single time. This CDR3 is also generated by other DNA sequences in the sample. V usage is TRBV19 and J usage is TRBJ2-2; D gene unclear. This CDR3 region has 14 residues. The germline gives CDR1 LNHDA, CDR2 SQIVND (reference sequence). The V end was cut by 3 bases, the J end by 1 base, with 6 bases between. CDR3 bases: TGTGCCAGTAGTATGGAAGGGAACACCGGGGAGCTGTTTTTT. Its translation: CASSMEGNTGELFF.

This clone appeared once. The chain employs TRBV19 and TRBJ1-2; TRBD1 matches at 7 bases. The CDR3 length is 15 residues. Germline values: CDR1 LNHDA, CDR2 SQIVND (reference sequence). With 7 bases clipped from V and 5 bases from J, the junction kept 13 bases outside the gene matches. CDR3 region: CASTLEGAAVYGYTF. Written as DNA, the CDR3 is TGTGCCAGTACCCTCGAGGGGGCGGCGGTGTATGGCTACACCTTC.

The CDR3 region has the DNA TGTGCCAGCGGCAGCGGAGCGAACACCGGGGAGCTGTTTTTT. Encoded protein: CASGSGANTGELFF. The chain links TRBV28 to TRBJ2-2; possibly TRBD2 for D (5 bases). Trimming removed 8 bases at V and 0 bases at J, with 10 bases between. The CDR3 is made up of 14 amino acids. The germline V gene has CDR1 MDHEN and CDR2 SYDVKM.

The V and J genes are TRBV5-4 and TRBJ2-5; D is possibly TRBD1 (6 bases). Germline V gives CDR1 SGHNT, CDR2 YYREEE (reference sequence). Trimming left V 4 bases short and J 1 base short, with 14 bases between. This CDR3 has 15 amino acids. As DNA, the CDR3 is TGTGCCAGCAGCCGGGACACCCCGGCCCAAGAGACCCAGTACTTC. Its protein product is CASSRDTPAQETQYF. The complete variable domain, with remaining parts taken from reference TRBV5-4 and TRBJ2-5, reads ETGVTQSPTHLIKTRGQQVTLRCSSQSGHNTVSWYQQALGQGPQFIFQYYREEENGRGNFPPRFSGLQFPNYSSELNVNALELDDSALYLCASSRDTPAQETQYFGPGTRLLVL.

The V call is TRBV27, the J call TRBJ1-5; TRBD1 might be the D (6 bases). Trimming took off 3 bases at V and 6 bases at J, with 12 bases between the two ends. Germline loops: CDR1 MNHEY, CDR2 SMNVEV (reference sequence). This CDR3 contains 14 residues. CDR3 coding DNA: TGTGCCAGCAGTTTTGATGGGGGCGGTCAGCCCCAGCATTTT. It specifies CASSFDGGGQPQHF.

Worth noting for this clone: One junction end disagrees with the germline gene, perhaps due to a read error. The chain is built from TRBV7-7 and TRBJ2-3; D unresolved. The CDR3 is made up of 15 amino acids. Germline V CDR1 and CDR2: SSHAT, FNYEAQ (reference sequence). The CDR3 reads CASSLAIGRTDTQYF. CDR3 bases: TGTGCTAGCAGCTTAGCAATAGGGCGCACAGATACGCAGTATTTT. Drawing the rest from reference TRBV7-7 and TRBJ2-3, the complete variable domain is GAGVSQSPRYKVTKRGQDVTLRCDPISSHATLYWYQQALGQGPEFLTYFNYEAQPDKSGLPSDRFSAERPEGSISTLTIQRTEQRDSAMYRCASSLAIGRTDTQYFGPGTRLTVL.

The chain combines TRBV6-6 with TRBJ1-3; 9 bases align to TRBD1. The CDR3 extends over 16 amino acids. After removal of 11 bases from V and 0 bases from J, the junction contained 11 bases not matched to a gene. The germline gives CDR1 MNHNY, CDR2 SVGAGI (reference sequence). This CDR3 reads CAHAAGQGSSGNTIYF. The CDR3 bases are TGTGCCCACGCTGCTGGACAGGGGAGCTCTGGAAACACCATATATTTT.

J is TRBJ1-1 and V is TRBV5-1; D unresolved. CDR1 and CDR2 (germline): SGHRS, YFSETQ. Trimming pared 1 base from V and 5 bases from J, leaving 24 bases between. The CDR3 spans 18 residues. The CDR3 reads CASSLRSVGESTVTEAFF. The CDR3 bases are TGCGCCAGCAGCTTGAGGTCTGTTGGAGAGAGTACGGTGACTGAAGCTTTCTTT. The full variable domain, in which reference TRBV5-1 and TRBJ1-1 provide the parts outside the CDR3, is KAGVTQTPRYLIKTRGQQVTLSCSPISGHRSVSWYQQTPGQGLQFLFEYFSETQRNKGNFPGRFSGRQFSNSRSEMNVSTLELGDSALYLCASSLRSVGESTVTEAFFGQGTRLTVV.

The V and J genes are TRBV7-8 and TRBJ1-1; tentatively, D is TRBD1 (6 bases). V lost 5 bases and J 2 bases, leaving 12 bases between the germline ends. CDR1 SGHVS and CDR2 FQNEAQ come from the germline V gene. There are 14 residues in the CDR3. In DNA, the CDR3 is TGTGCCAGCAGCCTAGGGACACCCAACACTGAAGCTTTCTTT. The encoded protein is CASSLGTPNTEAFF.

The V gene is TRBV19, the J gene TRBJ2-7; 9 positions match TRBD2. The CDR3 has 17 residues. J was trimmed by 0 bases and V by 3 bases; bases with no gene match: 9. The germline gives CDR1 LNHDA, CDR2 SQIVND (reference sequence). This CDR3 reads CASSMDSSGGSSYEQYF. For the CDR3, the DNA is TGTGCCAGTAGTATGGACAGTAGCGGGGGAAGCTCCTACGAGCAGTACTTC.

V and J are TRBV19 and TRBJ1-5; TRBD1 is a possible D gene (6 bases). V lost 5 bases to trimming and J lost 7 bases, with 12 bases between them. Germline V CDR1 and CDR2: LNHDA, SQIVND (reference sequence). The CDR3 runs to 13 residues. CDR3 amino acids: CASSSQGGQPQHF. The CDR3 DNA reads as TGTGCCAGTAGTTCTCAAGGGGGACAGCCCCAGCATTTT.

The V gene is TRBV11-3, the J gene TRBJ1-1, with 8 bases lining up with TRBD1. CDR3 length: 13 amino acids. Germline CDR1 and CDR2: SGHNT and YENEEA. After removal of 5 bases from V and 6 bases from J, the junction contained 5 bases not matched to a gene. CDR3 loop: CASSLQGASEAFF. DNA for the CDR3: TGTGCCAGCAGCCTTCAGGGGGCATCTGAAGCTTTCTTT.

The chain joins TRBV4-3 to TRBJ2-7; the D is unclear. The CDR3 contains 18 residues. The V end was cut by 1 base, the J end by 3 bases, with 22 bases between. Germline V gives CDR1 LGHNA, CDR2 YSLEER. The CDR3 coding sequence is TGCGCCAGCAGCCAAGCTATACACGGGCAGGTAGTACACTACGAGCAGTACTTC. Encoded protein: CASSQAIHGQVVHYEQYF.